These 10 T cell receptor beta chains share one sample of origin, sequenced in a study of shared clonotypes between healthy human individuals (dated by TCRdb to 2020 to 2021). CD8 naive samples were CD45RO-negative cells positively selected for CCR7, giving a CD45RA+CCR7+ population that excluded TemRA cells. The receptor library was made with the immunoSEQ multiplex PCR assay. The source is immuneACCESS, and TCRdb retained only in-frame sequences with V and J called. Part of the clones is not carried over; for the studies checked, unresolved V genes explain less than half of this, and the remainder is unexplained. In this sample the table shows some 2 million clones, about 95% of which occur a single time. 1% to 1.5% of the sample is taken by the ten largest. Sequencing used naive CD8+ T cells sorted from blood. The meaning of the sample's cell subset or site label: CD45RA+CCR7+. These receptors came from a man between 18 and 35 years old in good health.

This chain joins TRBV5-4 and TRBJ2-7; TRBD2 matches at 9 bases. V lost 0 bases, J lost 5 bases, and 3 bases stayed unmatched. CDR1 and CDR2 (germline): SGHNT, YYREEE (reference sequence). The CDR3 is made up of 14 amino acids. The CDR3 coding sequence is TGTGCCAGCAGCTTGGGGACTAGCGCCCACGAGCAGTACTTC. Its translation is CASSLGTSAHEQYF.

The chain has TRBV29-1 and TRBJ1-2; 12 nucleotides match TRBD1. V gave up 3 bases and J gave up 8 bases; unmatched junction bases: 10. CDR1 is SQVTM and CDR2 is ANQGSEA in the germline V gene. The CDR3 extends over 15 amino acids. The CDR3 DNA is TGCAGCGTTGATCTTAGGGGACAGGGGGCGCAGGGCTACACCTTC. Translated, it gives CSVDLRGQGAQGYTF.

The rearrangement joins TRBV19 to TRBJ1-1; the D is unclear. Trimming stripped 2 bases from V and 4 bases from J, with 14 bases between. CDR1 and CDR2 from the germline V gene are LNHDA and SQIVND (reference sequence). The CDR3 runs to 15 residues. In DNA, the CDR3 is TGTGCCAGTAGTATAACCCCAGCCCCAGGCACTGAAGCTTTCTTT. Amino acids: CASSITPAPGTEAFF.

The V gene is TRBV9, the J gene TRBJ2-2, with a tentative D call TRBD2 (7 bases). V lost 0 bases and J 2 bases, leaving 11 bases between the germline ends. Looked up from germline, CDR1 is SGDLS and CDR2 is YYNGEE. The CDR3 length is 16 residues. CDR3 protein: CASSVGRGANTGELFF. The CDR3 bases are TGTGCCAGCAGCGTAGGTCGGGGGGCCAACACCGGGGAGCTGTTTTTT.

CDR3 in amino acids: CASSWAGEQTQYF. Here the CDR3 DNA reads TGTGCCAGCAGTTGGGCAGGTGAACAGACCCAGTACTTC. The rearrangement links TRBV27 to TRBJ2-5; D not certain. CDR1 is MNHEY and CDR2 is SMNVEV in the germline V gene (reference sequence). V was shortened by 4 bases and J by 6 bases, with 12 bases between the two germline ends. The CDR3 consists of 13 residues.

The J gene is TRBJ2-7, the V gene TRBV27, with TRBD2 as a possible D gene (6 bases). Trimming took off 2 bases at V and 1 base at J, with 15 bases between the two ends. The germline gives CDR1 MNHEY, CDR2 SMNVEV (reference sequence). The CDR3 sequence is 16 residues long. The CDR3 coding sequence is TGTGCCAGCAGTTTAAGCCGTGGGGGGTTATCCTACGAGCAGTACTTC. This sequence encodes CASSLSRGGLSYEQYF.

This rearrangement joins TRBV6-5 to TRBJ2-2; D remains unclear. Trimming cost V 4 bases and J 4 bases, with 7 bases left between them. The germline V gene has CDR1 MNHEY and CDR2 SVGAGI. The CDR3 consists of 13 residues. The CDR3 DNA reads as TGTGCCAGCAGTTTGGATTCCACCGGGGAGCTGTTTTTT. Translation gives CASSLDSTGELFF.

The chain employs TRBV5-6 and TRBJ1-5; 10 bases match TRBD1. Germline loops: CDR1 SGHDT, CDR2 YYEEEE. V dropped 2 bases and J dropped 3; count of bases not matched to a gene: 5. This CDR3 contains 16 residues. The CDR3 spells CASSFGGQGTNQPQHF. The CDR3 coding sequence is TGTGCCAGCAGCTTTGGGGGACAGGGGACCAATCAGCCCCAGCATTTT.

This rearrangement joins TRBV10-3 to TRBJ2-3; tentatively, D is TRBD2 (6 bases). Trimming removed 10 bases from V and 0 bases from J, with 20 bases in between. Germline CDR1 ENHRY, CDR2 SYGVKD. The CDR3 is 16 residues long. Here the CDR3 reads CASRFIAEKSTDTQYF. The CDR3 DNA reads TGTGCCAGCAGGTTTATAGCGGAGAAGAGCACAGATACGCAGTATTTT.

This clone was observed a handful of times. J is TRBJ1-2 and V is TRBV27; a possible D gene is TRBD1 (6 bases). CDR3 length: 12 amino acids. The germline V gene has CDR1 MNHEY and CDR2 SMNVEV (reference sequence). The ends were cut back, 9 bases at V and 7 bases at J, with 15 bases in the middle. The CDR3 protein is CASHGGLGGYTF. The CDR3 nucleotides read TGTGCCAGTCACGGGGGGCTCGGTGGCTACACCTTC.